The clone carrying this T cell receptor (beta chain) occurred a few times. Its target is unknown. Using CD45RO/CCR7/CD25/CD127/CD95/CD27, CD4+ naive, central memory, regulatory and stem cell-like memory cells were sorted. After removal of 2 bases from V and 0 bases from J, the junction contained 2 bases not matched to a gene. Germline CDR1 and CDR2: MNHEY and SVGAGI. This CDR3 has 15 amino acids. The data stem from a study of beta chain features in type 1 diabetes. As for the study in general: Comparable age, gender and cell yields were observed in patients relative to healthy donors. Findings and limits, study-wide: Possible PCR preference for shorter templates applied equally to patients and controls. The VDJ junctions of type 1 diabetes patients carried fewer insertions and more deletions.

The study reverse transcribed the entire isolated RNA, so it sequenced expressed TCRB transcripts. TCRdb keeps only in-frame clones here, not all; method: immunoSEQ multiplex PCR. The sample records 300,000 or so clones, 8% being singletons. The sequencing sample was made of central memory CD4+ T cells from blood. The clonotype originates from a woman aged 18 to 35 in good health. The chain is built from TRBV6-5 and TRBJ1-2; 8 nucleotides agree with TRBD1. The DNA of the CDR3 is TGTGCCAGCAGTTACCAGGGGGCGGCTAACTATGGCTACACCTTC. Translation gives CASSYQGAANYGYTF.